This T cell receptor beta chain was identified during a study of cytomegalovirus exposure and HLA in healthy donors (dated 2017 in TCRdb). About the study as a whole: An earlier analysis of approximately 590 of the donors reported 250 to 300 Gb of sequence data and 100 million to 130 million unique TCR beta sequences from 150 million to 200 million T cells. An early release that covered fewer than 800 HLA-typed donors contained approximately 290 gigabases of sequencing data and 65 million to 100 million unique TCR sequences. Among the roughly 370 genotyped donors, about 85% belonged to the genetic ancestry cluster associated with self-reported Caucasian donors. The study was designed to test whether signatures of past pathogen exposure could be identified by cataloging public T cell receptors. The study profiled the T cell repertoires of about 720 subjects by immunosequencing and related them to cytomegalovirus serostatus. In addition to the first cohort of 666 subjects, a separate validation cohort of 120 different subjects was used. The study combined high-throughput TCR immunosequencing, statistical association of individual TCRs with disease status, and machine learning to predict cytomegalovirus infection status. In a later analysis, previously published TCR beta repertoires from some 640 donors were re-analyzed and high-resolution HLA genotyping was added so that TCR occurrence patterns could be studied. In the later analysis, no new phenotypic data were used to find candidate immune exposures; instead, reliance was placed on TCR beta sequences and their occurrence across donors. To decide whether each TCR beta V gene segment behaved as functional or pseudogenic, an earlier analysis of some 600 of the donors relied on high-throughput TCR beta sequencing. Alongside the repertoire data, information on donor age, sex, ethnicity and CMV serostatus was compiled. A later genetic analysis took genome-wide SNP genotypes for 398 of the 666 donors and used that subset as a discovery cohort. All discovery cohort repertoires had been generated on a single sequencing platform. HLA typing included class I and class II loci at four-digit resolution. The number of typed donors differed by locus: roughly 620-640 for A, B, C, DRB1 and DQB1; some 500 for DQA1; approximately 600 for DPA1; and some 450 for DPB1. Because of strong linkage in the cohort, four or five DR-DQ haplotypes were treated as single units for association and clustering. On average, approximately 250,000 unique TCR beta nucleotide sequences were sequenced per donor among some 430 genotyped donors of the cohort, with around 19% of those sequences being non-productive.

The cohort was made up of roughly 670 healthy bone marrow donors. At the time of sampling, every cohort member was nominally healthy, though immune exposures that went unrecorded were likely present. Of the approximately 700 cohort members, fewer than 300 had positive CMV serostatus and about 330 had negative CMV serostatus, and CMV serostatus was not recorded for the donor. A peripheral blood sample was provided by each donor, and peripheral blood mononuclear cells were used for TCR beta sequencing. Genomic DNA was extracted from the blood cell samples with the Qiagen DNeasy Blood Extraction Kit. The research as a whole found: In vitro tests confirmed that a few of the cytomegalovirus-associated TCR beta chains recognize cytomegalovirus antigens. Compared with equally common non-associated chains, HLA-associated TCR beta chains in a later analysis were more clonally expanded and had lower generation probabilities. An association between a missense DCLRE1C variant and V-gene and J-gene trimming of TCR beta chains was found in a later genetic analysis and replicated in an independent cohort. A cluster of highly shared sequence variants was judged likely to represent a technical artifact of the sequencing pipeline. When HLA alleles, especially DR and DQ, strongly co-occurred, attributing TCR associations to individual alleles was difficult. In a later analysis, the rate of TCR association differed among HLA loci, with DRB1 alleles having the most associated TCRs and HLA-C alleles having the fewest. Most TCR sequences were seen in very few donors, while some public TCRs were found in many individuals. Only TCR beta chains were sequenced in this cohort, and the absence of alpha or paired-chain data limited detectable features. The study gave a list of 150 to 200 TCR beta chains associated with cytomegalovirus. A further reported finding was that TCR beta sequences accurately predicted the HLA-A and HLA-B alleles for most subjects in the first cohort. In a later genetic analysis, fewer N-insertions in productive TCRs were reported among donors in an Asian-associated ancestry cluster than the roughly 700-donor mean. Because the 87-base-pair reads could not distinguish some IMGT-functional V segments, including TRBV6-2 and TRBV6-3, those segments were excluded. A later analysis reported that several top co-occurrence clusters appeared linked to parvovirus B19, influenza, CMV and Epstein-Barr virus. The only immune exposure information available for the cohort was CMV serostatus. Roughly uniform sequencing depth across donors was assumed in presence/absence analyses, although this assumption may not hold. Linkage disequilibrium might explain the correlated functional status among segregating V segments, but an unknown experimental factor could not be excluded. An earlier analysis of 450 to 750 of the donors showed that most TCR beta V segments appeared in productive rearrangements either about 87% or about 30% of the time, which broadly matched IMGT annotations. Because counts were too low, some 17 rarely observed V segments, including chromosome 9 orphons, were excluded from the earlier analysis of 500 to 700 of the donors. In a later analysis, most CMV-associated TCR beta chains were found to appear HLA-restricted, with HLA associations seemingly driven largely by CMV exposure. The authors suggested that the approach could potentially be extended to other disease states and immunological phenotypes. Because HLA typing was missing for some donors at each locus, association tests included only the typed subset. Specific HLA alleles were associated with about 17,000 TCR beta sequences at a false discovery rate of 0.05 in a later analysis. The classifier was reported to diagnose cytomegalovirus status with high specificity and sensitivity in both the original cohort and the validation cohort.

From the cysteine through the phenylalanine, the CDR3 covers 15 amino acids. The sequence is cut down to CDR3 DNA, 45 bases in frame from base 1. V is cut by 7 bases and J by 0 bases, and the space between the germline ends is 15 bases. Reading the germline V gene gives CDR1 MNHEY and CDR2 SVGAGI. This clone has just a few counts. Its binding antigen is unknown. No much larger clonotype is one base removed from it; base qualities were not supplied. Libraries came from the immunoSEQ multiplex PCR assay. For the multiplex PCR, a mixture combining 60 forward primers for TCR Vbeta segments and 13 reverse primers for TCR Jbeta segments was used. Amplification of the CDR3 region of rearranged TCR beta genes was performed with a multiplex PCR assay on genomic DNA. The Illumina HiSeq System was used to sequence the amplified TCR beta libraries as 87-base-pair reads. Turning to the authors' computational methods: A later analysis counted around 72 million unique TCR beta chains across the 550 to 700 repertoires, and some 12 million of these chains were shared by at least two donors. To remove PCR and sequencing errors, raw reads were error-corrected and collapsed into unique sequences using a nearest-neighbor algorithm that merged closely related sequences. To assign V, D and J gene segments, CDR3 sequences were aligned to IMGT reference sequences. For a sequence to be retained, a match of at least six nucleotides was required to both a V gene segment and a J gene segment. Rearrangements were classified as productive when the CDR3 lacked stop codons and remained in frame with V and J, and all other rearrangements were classified as non-productive. Following IMGT convention, CDR3 was defined as the stretch from the second conserved V-encoded cysteine to the conserved J-encoded phenylalanine. In an earlier analysis of around 600 of the donors, sequences lacking an unambiguous match to a single V gene segment were excluded. In an earlier analysis of 500 to 750 of the donors, V segments were called functional above 56.7% productive rearrangements and were called segregating when the between-donor standard deviation exceeded 5%. A statistical classification framework was developed to diagnose cytomegalovirus status using the catalog of TCR beta chain sequences. A later analysis assigned V and J genes by comparing TCR nucleotide sequences with IMGT/GENE-DB human TR gene sequences. Using the TCRdist pipeline, a later analysis assigned CDR3 sequences along with most-parsimonious VDJ recombination scenarios. A later analysis defined each TCR beta chain by its CDR3 amino acid sequence plus V-gene family, and excluded reads lacking a unique V-gene family. In a later analysis, some 600 highly shared, low-generation-probability nucleotide sequences were removed to address suspected cross-contamination and a sequencing artifact. In a later analysis, a clonal expansion index for each public chain was calculated from normalized within-repertoire ranks of inferred template counts. A later analysis computed generation probabilities with a VDJ recombination model fitted to out-of-frame rearrangements, and checked the results against IGoR. In a later analysis, hypergeometric tests were used to score TCR-TCR, TCR-HLA and TCR-CMV co-occurrence, with a repertoire-size bias correction applied to TCR pairs. In a later analysis, false discovery rates were estimated by permuting HLA or CMV assignments 20 times. In a later analysis, co-occurring TCRs were grouped with DBSCAN, and TCRdist sequence similarity was added when clustering was performed within HLA-allele-positive subsets. Repertoires with fewer than 30,000 or more than 120,000 public chains, plus five repertoires with anomalous nucleotide sharing, were excluded from co-occurrence clustering. The table comes from immuneACCESS by way of TCRdb, which keeps in-frame sequences with V and J called. Part of the clones is missing from these tables; in studies checked, under half for an unresolved V gene and the rest for unknown reasons. V, J and clone size were drawn from that table, and D and trimming were deduced from the DNA. The sample table holds roughly 140,000 clones, of which around 73% were seen once. The ten top clones hold under 15% of the sample.

Source material: PBMCs. The V and J genes are TRBV6-5 and TRBJ1-1, with TRBD1 perhaps the D gene, on 6 matching bases. This TCR was recovered from a human donor in good health. DNA sequence: TGTGCCAGCACACACAGGGCAGGGATGAACACTGAAGCTTTCTTT. Its protein product is CASTHRAGMNTEAFF.